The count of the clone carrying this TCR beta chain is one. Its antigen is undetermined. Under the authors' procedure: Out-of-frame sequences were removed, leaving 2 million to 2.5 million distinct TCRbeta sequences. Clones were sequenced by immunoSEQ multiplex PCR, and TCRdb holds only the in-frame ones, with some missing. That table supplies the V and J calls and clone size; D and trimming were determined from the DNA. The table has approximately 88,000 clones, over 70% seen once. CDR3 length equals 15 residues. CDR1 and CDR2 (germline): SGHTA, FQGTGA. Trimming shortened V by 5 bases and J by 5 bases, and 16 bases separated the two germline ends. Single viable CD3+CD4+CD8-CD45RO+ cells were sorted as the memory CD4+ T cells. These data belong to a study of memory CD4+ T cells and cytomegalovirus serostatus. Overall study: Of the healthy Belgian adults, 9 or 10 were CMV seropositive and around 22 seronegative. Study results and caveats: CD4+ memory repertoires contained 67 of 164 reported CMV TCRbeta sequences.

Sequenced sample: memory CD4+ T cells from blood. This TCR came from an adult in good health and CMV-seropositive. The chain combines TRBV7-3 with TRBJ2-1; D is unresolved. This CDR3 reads CASSQFGQIDNEQFF. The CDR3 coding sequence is TGTGCCAGCAGCCAGTTCGGCCAGATAGACAATGAGCAGTTCTTC. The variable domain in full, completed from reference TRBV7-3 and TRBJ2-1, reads GAGVSQTPSNKVTEKGKYVELRCDPISGHTALYWYRQSLGQGPEFLIYFQGTGAADDSGLPNDRFFAVRPEGSVSTLKIQRTERGDSAVYLCASSQFGQIDNEQFFGPGTRLTVL.